The present T cell receptor beta chain was sequenced within a study of blood T cell repertoires in COVID-19. The assay was immunoSEQ multiplex PCR, and TCRdb's table has in-frame clones only and misses some. The sample contains about 190,000 clones, nearly 90% of which appear only once. Trimming took off 1 base at V and 6 bases at J, with 12 bases between the two ends. The CDR3 length is 14 residues. The germline CDR1 and CDR2 sequences are SGHAT and FQNNGV. This clonotype originated in a middle-aged man with acute or convalescent COVID-19. The genes are TRBV11-2 and TRBJ1-2; D call uncertain. The sample taken for sequencing was peripheral blood. CDR3 sequence: CASSLGIGLDGYTF. The CDR3 bases are TGTGCCAGCAGCTTAGGGATAGGACTAGATGGCTACACCTTC.